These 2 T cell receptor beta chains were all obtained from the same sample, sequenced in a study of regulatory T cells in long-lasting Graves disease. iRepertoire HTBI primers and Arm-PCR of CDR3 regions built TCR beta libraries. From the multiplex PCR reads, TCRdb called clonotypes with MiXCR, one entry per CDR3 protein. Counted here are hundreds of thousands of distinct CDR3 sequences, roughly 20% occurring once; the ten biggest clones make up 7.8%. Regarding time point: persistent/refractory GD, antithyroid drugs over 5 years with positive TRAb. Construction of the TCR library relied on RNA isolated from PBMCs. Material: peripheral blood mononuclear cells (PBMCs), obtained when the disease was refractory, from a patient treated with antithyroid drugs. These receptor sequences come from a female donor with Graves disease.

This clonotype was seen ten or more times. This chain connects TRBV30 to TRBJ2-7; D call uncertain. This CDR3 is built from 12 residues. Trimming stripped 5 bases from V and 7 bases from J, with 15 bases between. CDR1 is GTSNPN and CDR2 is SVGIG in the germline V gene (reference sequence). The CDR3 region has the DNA TGTGCCTGGGGAGACTTCTCCGGGGAGCAGTACTTC. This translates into CAWGDFSGEQYF. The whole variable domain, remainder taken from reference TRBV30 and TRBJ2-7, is SQTIHQWPATLVQPVGSPLSLECTVEGTSNPNLYWYRQAAGRGLQLLFYSVGIGQISSEVPQNLSASRPQDRQFILSSKKLLLSDSGFYLCAWGDFSGEQYFGPGTRLTVT.

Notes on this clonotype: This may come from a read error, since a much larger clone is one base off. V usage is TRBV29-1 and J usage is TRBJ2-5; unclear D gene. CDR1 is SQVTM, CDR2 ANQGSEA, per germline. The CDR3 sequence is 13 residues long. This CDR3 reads CSAVGLYQEAQYF. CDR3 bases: TGCAGCGCTGTCGGCCTGTACCAAGAGGCCCAGTACTTC.